Sequencing of this T cell receptor (beta chain) was carried out in a study of cytomegalovirus exposure and HLA in healthy donors. In germline, CDR1 is MDHEN, CDR2 SYDVKM. The V gene end was trimmed by 2 bases and the J gene end by 7 bases; junction bases not matched to a gene: 4. This CDR3 is 13 amino acids long. Comments on this clone: The antigen is unknown.

Both 60 Vbeta primers and 13 Jbeta primers went into the PCR. This table comes from immunoSEQ multiplex PCR, and its TCRdb copy is limited to in-frame clones, with some not included. The table includes roughly 120,000 clones, approximately 80% detected once. Study results and limitations: Looking again later, the authors saw that most CMV-associated TCR beta chains seemed HLA-restricted. Cytomegalovirus-associated status was assigned to 150 or so TCR beta chains. In a later analysis, TCR beta V- and J-gene trimming showed a link to a missense DCLRE1C variant.

What was sequenced was PBMCs. This TCR came from a man in his fifties in good health and CMV-seronegative. The V call is TRBV28, the J call TRBJ1-1; TRBD1 matches at 7 bases. CDR3 coding DNA: TGTGCCAGCAGTTTAGGGACAGCAATTGAAGCTTTCTTT. It translates to CASSLGTAIEAFF.